The clone carrying this T cell receptor (beta chain) was counted a few times. These data belong to a study of blood T cell repertoires in COVID-19. Whole-study context: Whether acute or convalescent, the COVID-19 samples came from the United States, Italy and Spain. PBMCs, B-cell-depleted T cells, or T cells were the source of the cDNA or gDNA that made up the material.

Per the authors' pipeline: Amplification of reference gene primers provided the estimated nucleated cell counts. Profiling relied on immunoSEQ multiplex PCR, and the TCRdb table lists in-frame clones only, not all of them. The D gene and trimming were derived from the DNA, and the V and J assignments and clone size from that table. The table has about 71,000 clones, 70% to 90% seen once; the top ten hold roughly 2%. Germline CDR1 SGHTA, CDR2 FQGTGA. The CDR3 runs 15 residues. Deletions cut 3 bases from V and 5 bases from J, with 13 bases between. Input material: peripheral blood. This sequence was found in a man aged 25 to 40 with acute or convalescent COVID-19. This sequence joins TRBV7-3 and TRBJ2-2, with D maybe TRBD1 (5 bases). The CDR3 DNA sequence: TGTGCCAGCAGCTTTAAGGGTCCAGGGACCGGGGAGCTGTTTTTT. Protein product: CASSFKGPGTGELFF.